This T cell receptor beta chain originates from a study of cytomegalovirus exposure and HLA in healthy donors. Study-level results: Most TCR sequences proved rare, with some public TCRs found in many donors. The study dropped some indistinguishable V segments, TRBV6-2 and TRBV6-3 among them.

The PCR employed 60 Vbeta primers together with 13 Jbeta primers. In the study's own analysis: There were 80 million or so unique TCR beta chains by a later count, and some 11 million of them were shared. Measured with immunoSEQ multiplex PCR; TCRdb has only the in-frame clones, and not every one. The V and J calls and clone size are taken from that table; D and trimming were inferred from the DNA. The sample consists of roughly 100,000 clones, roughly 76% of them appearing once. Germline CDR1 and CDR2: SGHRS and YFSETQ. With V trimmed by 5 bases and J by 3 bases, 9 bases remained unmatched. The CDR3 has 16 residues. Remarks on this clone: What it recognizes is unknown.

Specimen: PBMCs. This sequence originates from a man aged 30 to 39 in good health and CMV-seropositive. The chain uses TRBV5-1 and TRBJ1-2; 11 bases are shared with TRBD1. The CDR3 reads CASRRGQGAIDYGYTF. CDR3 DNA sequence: TGCGCCAGCAGACGCGGACAGGGGGCAATTGACTATGGCTACACCTTC. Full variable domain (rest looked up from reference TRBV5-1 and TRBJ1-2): KAGVTQTPRYLIKTRGQQVTLSCSPISGHRSVSWYQQTPGQGLQFLFEYFSETQRNKGNFPGRFSGRQFSNSRSEMNVSTLELGDSALYLCASRRGQGAIDYGYTFGSGTRLTVV.